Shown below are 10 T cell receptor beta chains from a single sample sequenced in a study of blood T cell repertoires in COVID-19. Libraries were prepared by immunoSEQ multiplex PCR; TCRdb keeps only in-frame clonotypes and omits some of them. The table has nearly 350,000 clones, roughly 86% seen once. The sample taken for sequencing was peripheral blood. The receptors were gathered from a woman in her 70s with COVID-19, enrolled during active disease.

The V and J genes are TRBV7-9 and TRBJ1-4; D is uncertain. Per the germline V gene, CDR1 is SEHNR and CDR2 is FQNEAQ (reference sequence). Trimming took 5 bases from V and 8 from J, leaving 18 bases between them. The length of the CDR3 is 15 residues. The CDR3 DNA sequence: TGTGCCAGCAGCCGTCGGGAGCCCCCGGGAGAAAAACTGTTTTTT. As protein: CASSRREPPGEKLFF.

The CDR3 region has the DNA TGTGCCAGCAGTTACGCCCGACAGAACGAGCAGTACTTC. This codes for CASSYARQNEQYF. This chain uses TRBV6-5 with TRBJ2-7; the D gene is possibly TRBD1 (5 bases). Germline CDR1 reads MNHEY; CDR2 reads SVGAGI. The germline V and J ends were trimmed by 2 bases and 5 bases, with 10 bases remaining between them. This CDR3 spans 13 amino acids.

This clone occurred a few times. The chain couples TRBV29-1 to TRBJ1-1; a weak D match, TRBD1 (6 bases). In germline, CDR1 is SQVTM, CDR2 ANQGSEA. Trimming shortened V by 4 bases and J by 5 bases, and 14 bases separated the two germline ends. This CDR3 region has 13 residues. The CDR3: CSVVEGGGTEAFF. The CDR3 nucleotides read TGCAGCGTTGTTGAAGGGGGGGGAACTGAAGCTTTCTTT.

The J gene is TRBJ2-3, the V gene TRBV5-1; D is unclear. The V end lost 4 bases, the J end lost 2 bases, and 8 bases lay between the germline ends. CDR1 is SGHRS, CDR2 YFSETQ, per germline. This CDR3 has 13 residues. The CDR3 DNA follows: TGCGCCAGCAGCCTCCTTTTCACAGATACGCAGTATTTT. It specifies CASSLLFTDTQYF.

The CDR3 coding sequence is TGTGCCAGCAGCTTAGCGCAACAGAGTCCCCTTTCTAACTATGGCTACACCTTC. It yields the protein CASSLAQQSPLSNYGYTF. The chain uses TRBV7-2 and TRBJ1-2; the D is unclear. Germline V gene data show CDR1 as SGHTA and CDR2 as FQGNSA. This CDR3 has 18 amino acids. V was clipped by 0 bases and J by 0 bases, with 17 bases between them.

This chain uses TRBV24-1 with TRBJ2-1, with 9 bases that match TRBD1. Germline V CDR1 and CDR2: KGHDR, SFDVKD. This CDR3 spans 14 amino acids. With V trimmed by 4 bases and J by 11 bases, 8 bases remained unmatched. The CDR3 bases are TGTGCCACCAGTGACAAGGACAGGGGTCACCAGCAGTTCTTC. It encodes CATSDKDRGHQQFF.

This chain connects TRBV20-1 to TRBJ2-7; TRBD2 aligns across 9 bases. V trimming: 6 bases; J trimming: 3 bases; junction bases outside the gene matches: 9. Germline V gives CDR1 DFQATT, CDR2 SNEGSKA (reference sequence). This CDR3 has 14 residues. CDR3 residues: CSASTGTSLYEQYF. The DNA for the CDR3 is TGCAGTGCCAGTACCGGGACTAGCCTCTACGAGCAGTACTTC.

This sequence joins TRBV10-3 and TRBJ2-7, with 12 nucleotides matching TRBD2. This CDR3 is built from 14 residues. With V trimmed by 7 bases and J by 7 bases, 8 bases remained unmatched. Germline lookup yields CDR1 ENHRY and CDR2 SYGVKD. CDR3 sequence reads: CAIKTTSGGVEQYF. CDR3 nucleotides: TGTGCCATCAAAACGACTAGCGGGGGAGTTGAGCAGTACTTC.

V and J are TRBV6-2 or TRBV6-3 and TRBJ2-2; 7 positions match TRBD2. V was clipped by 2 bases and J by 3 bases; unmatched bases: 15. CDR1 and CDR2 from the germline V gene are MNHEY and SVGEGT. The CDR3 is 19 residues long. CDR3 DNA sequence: TGTGCCAGCAGTTACCTCCTACCCCATATACGGGGGGACACCGGGGAGCTGTTTTTT. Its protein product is CASSYLLPHIRGDTGELFF.

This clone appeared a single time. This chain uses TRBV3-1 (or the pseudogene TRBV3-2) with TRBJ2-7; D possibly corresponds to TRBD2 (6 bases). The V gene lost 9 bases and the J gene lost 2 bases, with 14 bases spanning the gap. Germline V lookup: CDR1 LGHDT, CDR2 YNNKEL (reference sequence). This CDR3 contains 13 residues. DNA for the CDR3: TGTGCCAGGCCCGGGGGACCCCCCTACGAGCAGTACTTC. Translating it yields CARPGGPPYEQYF.